This T cell receptor beta chain is from a study of blood T cell repertoires in COVID-19. Study-level background: Samples representing acute and convalescent COVID-19 were sourced from the United States, Italy and Spain. The cDNA or gDNA used as material had been derived from T cells, B-cell-depleted T cells, or PBMCs.

The assay was immunoSEQ multiplex PCR, and TCRdb's table has in-frame clones only and misses some. Among about 96,000 clones listed, 70% to 90% were seen once. This clone was counted a few times. Seattle patient enrollment occurred during active infection, with longitudinal follow-up thereafter. The CDR3 loop spans 15 amino acids. Trimming shortened V by 3 bases and J by 0 bases, and 12 bases separated the two germline ends. Germline values: CDR1 WSHSY, CDR2 SAAADI. Material for sequencing was peripheral blood. This sequence originates from a human donor with COVID-19, enrolled during active disease. The donor label of this sample is uncertain. The chain recombines TRBV10-2 with TRBJ2-7, with D possibly TRBD1 on 7 matching bases. The DNA for the CDR3 is TGCGCCAGCAGTGACCGCGGGGACAGCTCCTACGAGCAGTACTTC. This encodes CASSDRGDSSYEQYF.